The T cell receptor beta chain under discussion was sequenced for a study of identical twins. This clonotype was seen a few times. Its antigen is unidentified. This CDR3 contains 14 residues. Germline V gene data show CDR1 as MNHNS and CDR2 as SASEGT. V was trimmed by 4 bases and J by 0 bases, leaving 9 bases between them. Whole-study findings and limits: It was cross-sectional statistical analysis, not following the same donors, that the conclusions relied on. Reduced insertions were recorded for abundant cord blood beta clonotypes, with no such pattern in memory repertoires.

Via MiXCR, TCRdb re-called the 5' RACE reads, giving one row per CDR3 protein. The sample includes 1.5 million to 2 million distinct CDR3 sequences, about 32% of them seen just once. The chain combines TRBV6-1 with TRBJ1-2, with D perhaps TRBD1 (6 bases). The material sequenced was cord blood. This TCR was recovered from a newborn girl in good health. The CDR3 reads CASSAGVANYGYTF. Here the CDR3 DNA reads TGTGCCAGCAGTGCAGGGGTCGCTAACTATGGCTACACCTTC.